The 7 T cell receptor beta chains below all came from one sample that was sequenced in a study of chemoradiotherapy in HPV16-positive cancers. Generated by immunoSEQ multiplex PCR, the TCRdb table keeps only in-frame clones and is missing some. The data show about 14,000 clones, under 85% seen once. Sample acquisition took place from a patient who underwent chemoradiotherapy. Source of these receptors: a human donor with HPV-associated anogenital cancer.

The V call is TRBV5-1, the J call TRBJ2-1, with TRBD2 matching over 9 bases. Germline assignment: CDR1 SGHRS and CDR2 YFSETQ. The CDR3 consists of 15 residues. Losses at the gene ends were 0 bases for V and 5 bases for J; bases not matched to a gene: 3. The CDR3 DNA reads TGCGCCAGCAGCTTGGTGCTAGCGGGGAACAATGAGCAGTTCTTC. Encoded protein: CASSLVLAGNNEQFF.

The rearrangement links TRBV19 to TRBJ2-3, with TRBD1 matching 7 bases. The germline gives CDR1 LNHDA, CDR2 SQIVND (reference sequence). V trimming: 3 bases; J trimming: 4 bases; junction bases outside the gene matches: 7. The length of the CDR3 is 15 residues. The CDR3 DNA sequence: TGTGCCAGTAGTATTGGTTCGACAGGGTCAGATACGCAGTATTTT. It yields the protein CASSIGSTGSDTQYF.

V and J are TRBV15 and TRBJ2-1; TRBD2 might be the D (6 bases). The CDR3 is 15 residues long. CDR1 is LNHNV and CDR2 is YYDKDF in the germline V gene (reference sequence). V gave up 5 bases and J gave up 7 bases, with 18 bases separating them. The CDR3 DNA reads as TGTGCCACCAGCCGATCGGGGACTCACATTAATGAGCAGTTCTTC. Amino acid sequence: CATSRSGTHINEQFF.

This clone came up once. J is TRBJ2-1 and V is TRBV4-1; 7 nucleotides match TRBD1. The CDR3 extends over 15 amino acids. Germline V gene sequence: CDR1 MGHRA, CDR2 YSYEKL. V lost 1 base, J lost 5 bases, and 5 bases stayed unmatched. CDR3 sequence (DNA): TGCGCCAGCAGCCAAGGACAGGGTGCCGACAATGAGCAGTTCTTC. Amino acids: CASSQGQGADNEQFF.

The chain combines TRBV27 with TRBJ1-2, with 9 positions matching TRBD1. The CDR3 has 13 amino acids. CDR1 MNHEY and CDR2 SMNVEV come from the germline V gene (reference sequence). The J segment lost 5 bases and the V segment lost 6 bases, leaving 4 bases of the junction unmatched. For the CDR3, the DNA is TGTGCCAGCAGGGCCGGACAGGGGTATGGCTACACCTTC. This encodes CASRAGQGYGYTF.

The chain links TRBV29-1 to TRBJ1-4; 8 positions agree with TRBD1. Looked up from germline, CDR1 is SQVTM and CDR2 is ANQGSEA. Unmatched junction bases numbered 5, after V lost 7 bases and J lost 4 bases. There are 13 residues in the CDR3. The CDR3 DNA follows: TGCAGCGCCGGACAGGGCCTTAATGAAAAACTGTTTTTT. Residues: CSAGQGLNEKLFF.

The chain joins TRBV29-1 to TRBJ2-1; 9 bases are shared with TRBD1. The ends lost 6 bases at V and 4 bases at J; junction bases unmatched: 10. The CDR3 contains 15 residues. Per germline, CDR1 SQVTM and CDR2 ANQGSEA. The DNA of the CDR3 is TGCAGCGTCTCTTACAGGGGGCCACCATACAATGAGCAGTTCTTC. Translation gives CSVSYRGPPYNEQFF.